These 2 T cell receptor beta chains came from one sample sequenced in a study of T cell repertoires in cytomegalovirus infection. TCRdb processed the reads anew with MiXCR; each CDR3 protein has one entry. The sample has approximately 120,000 distinct CDR3 sequences, about 30% seen once; the top ten hold about 81%. These receptors are not linked to any known antigen. The sample consisted of CD8+ T cells from cultured PBMCs, taken from culture after CMV antigen stimulation. These receptors all stem from a human donor in good health (CMV status not recorded). Some clones in this sample may be carry-over from other donors' samples.

This clonotype was seen only a few times. This chain uses TRBV20-1 with TRBJ2-1, with D perhaps TRBD2 (7 bases). Trimming removed 0 bases at V and 4 bases at J, with 16 bases between. The CDR3 spans 16 residues. Germline V gives CDR1 DFQATT, CDR2 SNEGSKA (reference sequence). The CDR3 DNA sequence: TGCAGTGCTAGAGATCGTGGGGGGGCCACGTACAATGAGCAGTTCTTC. It is translated as CSARDRGGATYNEQFF.

The sample holds one count of this clonotype. The CDR3 here is CASSQVASRGEQYF. CDR3 coding DNA: TGCGCCAGCAGCCAAGTCGCTAGCAGGGGCGAGCAGTACTTC. J is TRBJ2-7 and V is TRBV4-1; D may be TRBD1 (6 bases). The V gene lost 1 base and the J gene lost 6 bases, with 13 bases spanning the gap. The CDR3 spans 14 residues. Germline CDR1 and CDR2: MGHRA and YSYEKL.